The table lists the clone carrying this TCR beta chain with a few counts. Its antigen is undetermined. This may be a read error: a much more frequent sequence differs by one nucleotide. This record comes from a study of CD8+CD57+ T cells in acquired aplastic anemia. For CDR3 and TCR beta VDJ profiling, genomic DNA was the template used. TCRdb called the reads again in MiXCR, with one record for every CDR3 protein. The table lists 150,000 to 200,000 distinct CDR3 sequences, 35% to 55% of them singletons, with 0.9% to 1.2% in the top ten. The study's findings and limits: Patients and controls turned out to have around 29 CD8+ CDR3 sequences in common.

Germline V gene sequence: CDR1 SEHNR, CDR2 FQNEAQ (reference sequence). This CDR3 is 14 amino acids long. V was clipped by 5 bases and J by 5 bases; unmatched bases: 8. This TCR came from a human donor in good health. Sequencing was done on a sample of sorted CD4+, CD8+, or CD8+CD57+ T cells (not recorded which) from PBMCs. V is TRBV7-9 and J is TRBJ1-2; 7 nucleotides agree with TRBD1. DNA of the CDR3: TGTGCCAGCAGCCGACAGGGAGGGACTTATGGCTACACCTTC. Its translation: CASSRQGGTYGYTF.